This entry describes one T cell receptor (beta chain). CDR1 is KGHSH, CDR2 LQKENI, per germline. V dropped 2 bases and J dropped 5; count of bases not matched to a gene: 4. There are 14 residues in the CDR3. This entry comes from a study of cytomegalovirus exposure and HLA in healthy donors. Researchers ran the PCR with 60 Vbeta and 13 Jbeta primers. Sequenced by immunoSEQ multiplex PCR; TCRdb stores in-frame clones only, minus some. This sample carries about 100,000 clones, roughly four fifths of them seen once, and the ten largest clones take about 10%. Donors showed nominal health when sampled, although they likely had unrecorded immune exposures.

This rearrangement joins TRBV18 to TRBJ2-3; 7 nucleotides agree with TRBD2. Source material: PBMCs. This sequence was found in a middle-aged man in good health and CMV-seronegative. The chain's CDR3 is CASSPGVAGDTQYF. CDR3 nucleotides: TGTGCCAGCTCACCAGGGGTAGCGGGAGATACGCAGTATTTT.